This entry features one TCR beta chain sequence. Its specificity is not known. Donors came from a validation cohort of some 130 subjects, distinct from the first 666-subject cohort. TCRdb's copy holds only in-frame clones and misses some; the assay was immunoSEQ multiplex PCR. The sample has 170,000 or so clones, about 86% seen once. This sample is drawn from a study of cytomegalovirus exposure and HLA in healthy donors. The wider study: The roughly 120 validation repertoires, a later analysis reported, used the same platform as the approximately 630 first-cohort repertoires. Findings and caveats of the study: TCR clusters originating in the first cohort tended to co-occur in the 120 validation repertoires, according to a later analysis. Published work reported that the classifier diagnosed cytomegalovirus status with high specificity and sensitivity.

The CDR3 runs to 17 residues. Unmatched junction bases numbered 14, after V lost 10 bases and J lost 0 bases. Germline lookup yields CDR1 LNHDA and CDR2 SQIVND (reference sequence). The gene calls are TRBV19 and TRBJ2-7; 11 bases map to TRBD1. This TCR was recovered from a woman between 18 and 29 years old in good health and CMV-seropositive. Specimen: PBMCs. The CDR3 sequence is CATTAGTGGSGSYEQYF. The DNA of the CDR3 is TGTGCCACCACGGCCGGGACAGGGGGGAGTGGCTCCTACGAGCAGTACTTC.